The rows below give T cell receptor beta chains drawn from one sample of a study of shared clonotypes between healthy human individuals. The assay was immunoSEQ multiplex PCR, and TCRdb's table has in-frame clones only and misses some. The table records approximately 1.5 million clones, around 98% of them present only once. Sequenced input: naive CD4+ T cells sorted from blood. The receptors come from a man aged 30-40 years in good health. Both conserved end residues are part of each CDR3. D genes are given only for firm matches. Only some rows state a clone size, as once, few, many or a class for expanded clones.

cdr3_nt | cdr3_aa | clone_size | d_call | v_call | cdr3_length | j_call
TGTGCCAGCAGTGTCGACAGGGGGACCTACGAGCAGTACTTC | CASSVDRGTYEQYF | once | TRBD1 | TRBV6-5 | 14 | TRBJ2-7
TGTGCCAGCAGCTCTAGACTAGGTGCGAACACCGGGGAGCTGTTTTTT | CASSSRLGANTGELFF | - | - | TRBV7-8 | 16 | TRBJ2-2
TGTGCCAGCAGTGAAGCTGGAAGGAATGAGCAGTTCTTC | CASSEAGRNEQFF | once | - | TRBV6-1 | 13 | TRBJ2-1
TGTGCCAGCAGTTCATCGGGGAGTAGTCTCGGGGAGCTGTTTTTT | CASSSSGSSLGELFF | - | - | TRBV11-2 | 15 | TRBJ2-2
TGTGCCAGCAGTTTAAGTGGCAGGGGGGTTGGCGGGGAGCTGTTTTTT | CASSLSGRGVGGELFF | once | - | TRBV28 | 16 | TRBJ2-2
TGTGCCAGCACCCTGAACACTGAAGCTTTCTTT | CASTLNTEAFF | - | - | TRBV7-9 | 11 | TRBJ1-1
TGTGCCAGCAGCCCCCTTTCGGCGGGCACCGGGGAGCTGTTTTTT | CASSPLSAGTGELFF | - | - | TRBV7-9 | 15 | TRBJ2-2
TGCGCCAGCAGCTTTGGACAGGGAGAAGAGACCCAGTACTTC | CASSFGQGEETQYF | - | TRBD1 | TRBV5-1 | 14 | TRBJ2-5
TGCGCCAGCAGCTTGGGGCCGGGGGGTGATACGCAGTATTTT | CASSLGPGGDTQYF | - | TRBD2 | TRBV5-1 | 14 | TRBJ2-3
TGTGCCAGCAGCTTACAGAAACAAGAGACCCAGTACTTC | CASSLQKQETQYF | - | - | TRBV7-3 | 13 | TRBJ2-5
TGCGCCAGCAGCCAATTGTCGACAGGGCTATCTCGCTACACCTTC | CASSQLSTGLSRYTF | - | TRBD1 | TRBV4-1 | 15 | TRBJ1-2
TGTGCCAGCAGCGAACTAGCGGGGGCAGGCGGCGAGCAGTACTTC | CASSELAGAGGEQYF | - | TRBD2 | TRBV2 | 15 | TRBJ2-7
TGTGCCAGCAGGCAAGGCGGGACAGATACCTACAATGAGCAGTTCTTC | CASRQGGTDTYNEQFF | - | - | TRBV27 | 16 | TRBJ2-1
TGTGCCAGCAGTTACATAGGGGCCGACCACCAAACGCAGTATTTT | CASSYIGADHQTQYF | - | - | TRBV6-5 | 15 | TRBJ2-3
TGCGCCAGCAGTCTTGAACGAGGATCCAACTATGGCTACACCTTC | CASSLERGSNYGYTF | - | - | TRBV4-3 | 15 | TRBJ1-2
TGTGCCTTGAAAAAGAACACTGAAGCTTTCTTT | CALKKNTEAFF | - | - | TRBV30 | 11 | TRBJ1-1
TGTGCCAGCAGCACCCGGACCCGTAACAATGAGCAGTTCTTC | CASSTRTRNNEQFF | once | - | TRBV14 | 14 | TRBJ2-1
TGTGCCAGCACCCCCGGTGGGGTGAACACCGGGGAGCTGTTTTTT | CASTPGGVNTGELFF | - | - | TRBV28 | 15 | TRBJ2-2
TGTGCCAGCAGCTTGGAGTTGCCGGGAAATGAGCAGTTCTTC | CASSLELPGNEQFF | - | - | TRBV5-4 | 14 | TRBJ2-1
TGCGCCAGCAGTGATAAGCGGGACAATGAGCAGTTCTTC | CASSDKRDNEQFF | - | - | TRBV10-1 | 13 | TRBJ2-1
TGTGCCAGCAGTTTAAGCAGCCCTTATAGCAATCAGCCCCAGCATTTT | CASSLSSPYSNQPQHF | - | - | TRBV27 | 16 | TRBJ1-5
TGTGCCAGCAGCTTAGGCGCCGAGCCGAGGTACGAGCAGTACTTC | CASSLGAEPRYEQYF | - | - | TRBV7-9 | 15 | TRBJ2-7
TGTGCCAGCTCACCGCTGACGGAAAACGAGCAGTACTTC | CASSPLTENEQYF | - | - | TRBV18 | 13 | TRBJ2-7
TGTGCCAGCAGCGCCCTCACCGGGGGCGGGGGCGGGGAGCTGTTTTTT | CASSALTGGGGGELFF | - | - | TRBV9 | 16 | TRBJ2-2
TGTGCCATCAGTGATCGGACAGGGAGGCGAACTGAAGCTTTCTTT | CAISDRTGRRTEAFF | - | TRBD1 | TRBV10-3 | 15 | TRBJ1-1
TGTGCCAGCTCACCATCAGGACCCAACCAGGGTGAGCAGTTCTTC | CASSPSGPNQGEQFF | - | - | TRBV18 | 15 | TRBJ2-1
TGTGCCAGCAGTTGGGGGGGCCAGGGGACCTTCTTC | CASSWGGQGTFF | - | - | TRBV7-2 | 12 | TRBJ2-1
TGTGCCACCGGGACTAGCGGGAGCTACGAGCAGTACTTC | CATGTSGSYEQYF | - | TRBD2 | TRBV27 | 13 | TRBJ2-7
TGCGCCAGCAGCCAAGCGCCGTTGACTAGCGCAATATACAATGAGCAGTTCTTC | CASSQAPLTSAIYNEQFF | - | TRBD2 | TRBV4-3 | 18 | TRBJ2-1
TGTGCCAGCCTACAGGGGATGCCGTACAATGAGCAGTTCTTC | CASLQGMPYNEQFF | - | TRBD1 | TRBV6-6 | 14 | TRBJ2-1
TGCGCCAGCAGTAATAGCGGGAGCTCCTACAATGAGCAGTTCTTC | CASSNSGSSYNEQFF | - | TRBD2 | TRBV10-1 | 15 | TRBJ2-1
TGTGCCACCAGCACCCTAGCGTCAGGTGAGCAGTTCTTC | CATSTLASGEQFF | - | - | TRBV15 | 13 | TRBJ2-1
TGTGCCAGCAGTGAAGCACTGGGACTAGCGGAAAGGGGTGCTGAGCAGTTCTTC | CASSEALGLAERGAEQFF | - | TRBD2 | TRBV6-1 | 18 | TRBJ2-1
TGTGCCACCAGCACTCCCCGGGACAGGGGGCTTCATGAGCAGTTCTTC | CATSTPRDRGLHEQFF | - | TRBD1 | TRBV15 | 16 | TRBJ2-1
TGTGCCAGCAGCGGAGACGGGACTAGCGAATACGAGCAGTACTTC | CASSGDGTSEYEQYF | once | TRBD2 | TRBV7-2 | 15 | TRBJ2-7
TGTGCCAGCAGCGGACCGGGACAGGGAGAAGAGACCCAGTACTTC | CASSGPGQGEETQYF | - | TRBD1 | TRBV5-4 | 15 | TRBJ2-5
TGTGCCAGCAGTATCCCCCCTTCGACAGTCCAGCATTTT | CASSIPPSTVQHF | - | - | TRBV28 | 13 | TRBJ1-5
TGTGCCAGCAGTGACCGGAGGCCTCAAATCTACGAGCAGTACTTC | CASSDRRPQIYEQYF | - | - | TRBV6-1 | 15 | TRBJ2-7
TGTGCCAGCAGTGGGGGACTCAGCACAGATACGCAGTATTTT | CASSGGLSTDTQYF | - | - | TRBV2 | 14 | TRBJ2-3
TGTGCCAGCAGCCCCTCGGGCTTACAGGTGTTCTCTGGAAACACCATATATTTT | CASSPSGLQVFSGNTIYF | - | - | TRBV9 | 18 | TRBJ1-3
TGTGCCAGTAGTATAAGGTCAATGACGGCTTCCATGAACACCGGGGAGCTGTTTTTT | CASSIRSMTASMNTGELFF | - | - | TRBV19 | 19 | TRBJ2-2
TGTGCCTGGACCCCCGGTGGAAACACCATATATTTT | CAWTPGGNTIYF | - | - | TRBV30 | 12 | TRBJ1-3
TGTGCCAGCAGTGCACGGACAGGGCTGGGGCAAGAGACCCAGTACTTC | CASSARTGLGQETQYF | - | TRBD1 | TRBV25-1 | 16 | TRBJ2-5
TGTGCCAGCAGACCCTTGGACAGGGGCTCTGGTGAGCAGTTCTTC | CASRPLDRGSGEQFF | - | TRBD1 | TRBV11-2 | 15 | TRBJ2-1
TGTGCCAGCAGTTTTATAGCGGGAGGGGCGGATACGCAGTATTTT | CASSFIAGGADTQYF | - | TRBD2 | TRBV6-5 | 15 | TRBJ2-3
TGTGCCAGCAGCACCGGATACAGGGGGCAGCGGAATACCGGGGAGCTGTTTTTT | CASSTGYRGQRNTGELFF | - | TRBD1 | TRBV7-3 | 18 | TRBJ2-2
TGTGCCAGCACCCCACCCGGGGCCGGTAATGAAAAACTGTTTTTT | CASTPPGAGNEKLFF | - | - | TRBV7-9 | 15 | TRBJ1-4
TGTGCCAGCAGCCCGAGACAGGGTAAAGGCTACACCTTC | CASSPRQGKGYTF | - | TRBD1 | TRBV6-5 | 13 | TRBJ1-2
TGTGCCAGCAGCTTAAGTACAGGGTGGTGGCAGTACTTC | CASSLSTGWWQYF | - | - | TRBV7-9 | 13 | TRBJ2-7
TGTGCCAGCAGTTGGACAGGGACTGCAGATACGCAGTATTTT | CASSWTGTADTQYF | once | TRBD1 | TRBV2 | 14 | TRBJ2-3
TGTGCCAGTCAGGACAATGAGCAGTTCTTC | CASQDNEQFF | - | - | TRBV2 | 10 | TRBJ2-1
TGTGCCAGCAGCTTGGATGGTAGCGGGAGGTTAAGAGAGACCCAGTACTTC | CASSLDGSGRLRETQYF | once | TRBD2 | TRBV5-6 | 17 | TRBJ2-5
TGTGCCAGCAGTTTAGCGATCCCCTACGAGCAGTACTTC | CASSLAIPYEQYF | - | - | TRBV27 | 13 | TRBJ2-7
TGTGCCAGCAGCTTAGACTCAGCGGGGCAGCGGTTCTTC | CASSLDSAGQRFF | once | TRBD2 | TRBV7-2 | 13 | TRBJ2-1
TGTGCCAGCAGCGTCCGGGACAGGTCCTACGAGCAGTACTTC | CASSVRDRSYEQYF | - | TRBD1 | TRBV9 | 14 | TRBJ2-7
TGTGCCAGTAAGGGACAGGAAAGCTCCTACGAGCAGTACTTC | CASKGQESSYEQYF | - | TRBD1 | TRBV19 | 14 | TRBJ2-7